These T cell receptor beta chains were read from a single sample in a study of blood T cell repertoires in COVID-19. Profiled with immunoSEQ multiplex PCR; TCRdb holds only in-frame clones, not every one. The repertoire holds under 150,000 clones, with 65% to 80% as singletons. Sequenced: peripheral blood. Receptors originate from a man between 60 and 75 years old with acute or convalescent COVID-19. CDR3s include the opening cysteine and the closing phenylalanine or tryptophan. D genes are given only for firm matches. Some rows have no size entry. The others give once, few or many, or a class for an expanded clone.

>-|TRBD2|TRBV3-1/TRBV3-2|TRBJ2-1
CASSKGTSGRAYNEQFF
TGTGCCAGCAGCAAAGGGACTAGCGGGAGAGCCTACAATGAGCAGTTCTTC
>-|TRBD2|TRBV7-9|TRBJ2-4
CASSPPGGMGNIQYF
TGTGCCAGCAGCCCGCCGGGAGGGATGGGGAACATTCAGTACTTC
>-|-|TRBV3-1/TRBV3-2|TRBJ2-7
CASSQAGITYEQYF
TGTGCCAGCAGCCAAGCCGGGATCACCTACGAGCAGTACTTC
>-|TRBD2|TRBV11-2|TRBJ2-7
CASSLGTLAGGGYEQYF
TGTGCCAGCAGCTTAGGGACCCTAGCGGGAGGAGGGTACGAGCAGTACTTC
>-|-|TRBV18|TRBJ1-3
CASSPESSGNTIYF
TGTGCCAGCTCACCAGAGAGCTCTGGAAACACCATATATTTT
>-|TRBD2|TRBV6-1|TRBJ2-5
CASSEFSGRAGETQYF
TGTGCCAGCAGTGAGTTCAGCGGGAGGGCCGGGGAGACCCAGTACTTC
>few|-|TRBV18|TRBJ1-1
CASSSGGEAFF
TGTGCCAGCTCGTCCGGGGGTGAAGCTTTCTTT
>-|TRBD2|TRBV7-9|TRBJ2-2
CASTFGRAVTGELFF
TGTGCCAGCACCTTCGGGAGGGCAGTCACCGGGGAGCTGTTTTTT
>-|-|TRBV5-4|TRBJ2-3
CASSLPARPDTQYF
TGTGCCAGCAGCTTGCCAGCGCGGCCAGATACGCAGTATTTT
>many|TRBD2|TRBV7-6|TRBJ2-7
CASSLGPGLADPEQYF
TGTGCCAGCAGCTTAGGTCCGGGACTAGCTGATCCCGAGCAGTACTTC
>few|-|TRBV12-2|TRBJ2-7
CASRSRLQGYEQYF
TGTGCAAGTCGCTCGCGACTACAGGGCTACGAGCAGTACTTC
>-|TRBD2|TRBV18|TRBJ2-7
CASSPGSGRSYEQYF
TGTGCCAGCTCACCGGGTAGCGGGAGGTCCTACGAGCAGTACTTC
>-|TRBD1|TRBV28|TRBJ2-7
CASSTFDRGAFEQYF
TGTGCCAGCAGTACCTTCGACAGGGGGGCTTTCGAGCAGTACTTC
>-|TRBD1|TRBV15|TRBJ1-4
CATSREGQGREKLFF
TGTGCCACCAGCAGAGAGGGACAGGGGAGAGAAAAACTGTTTTTT
>-|TRBD2|TRBV30|TRBJ2-4
CACQRGALKVAKNIQYF
TGTGCCTGCCAGCGGGGGGCGCTTAAGGTGGCCAAAAACATTCAGTACTTC
>-|TRBD1|TRBV6-1|TRBJ2-7
CASSERDRGKAYEQYF
TGTGCCAGCAGTGAAAGGGACAGGGGGAAGGCCTACGAGCAGTACTTC
>once|-|TRBV5-1|TRBJ1-1
CASSLTGLSMNTEAFF
TGCGCCAGCAGCTTGACAGGATTAAGCATGAACACTGAAGCTTTCTTT
>-|TRBD1|TRBV5-5|TRBJ1-3
CASSLRDRNSGNTIYF
TGTGCCAGCAGCCTCCGGGACAGAAACTCTGGAAACACCATATATTTT
>-|-|TRBV10-3|TRBJ2-7
CAISDRQRYEQYF
TGTGCCATCAGTGATCGACAGCGATACGAGCAGTACTTC
>-|TRBD1|TRBV11-2|TRBJ1-1
CASSLTGALEAFF
TGTGCCAGCAGCCTGACAGGGGCCCTTGAAGCTTTCTTT